The present T cell receptor (beta chain) was sequenced within a study of PD-1 blockade in classical Hodgkin lymphoma. V was pared by 3 bases and J by 2 bases, with 4 bases of the junction left unmatched. The CDR3 spans 15 residues. Per the germline V gene, CDR1 is SGHRS and CDR2 is YFSETQ. The patients all showed relapse after autologous stem cell transplantation, while their brentuximab vedotin exposure varied. Study-wide findings and caveats: What drove the repertoire differences, possibly disease activity or prior therapy, has not been defined. A significant rise in TCR diversity by C4D1 was seen for CD4+ but not CD8+ cells. Before treatment, complete responders showed about the same diversity as newly diagnosed patients. Relapsed/refractory patients reportedly had the lowest baseline TCR diversity, below newly diagnosed patients, who were below healthy donors.

Clones were read by immunoSEQ multiplex PCR, and TCRdb kept only the in-frame ones, dropping some. The sample records about 37,000 clones, almost 90% being singletons. Concerning this clone itself: What it binds is not known.

The receptor was isolated from a human donor with classical Hodgkin lymphoma. The sample in question was peripheral blood mononuclear cells (PBMCs), obtained before the second cycle of nivolumab. This chain joins TRBV5-1 and TRBJ1-4; 7 nucleotides line up with TRBD1. CDR3 sequence reads: CASSYEGATNEKLFF. CDR3 sequence (DNA): TGCGCCAGCAGCTATGAGGGGGCGACTAATGAAAAACTGTTTTTT. Drawing the rest from reference TRBV5-1 and TRBJ1-4, the complete variable domain is KAGVTQTPRYLIKTRGQQVTLSCSPISGHRSVSWYQQTPGQGLQFLFEYFSETQRNKGNFPGRFSGRQFSNSRSEMNVSTLELGDSALYLCASSYEGATNEKLFFGSGTQLSVL.